This TCR beta chain was obtained from a study of vaccination and CD4 T cells after COVID-19. The Oncomine TCR Beta short-read assay sequenced DNA from cultured CD4+ T cells. TCRdb reprocessed the PCR reads via MiXCR and lists one record per CDR3 protein. The sample lists 20,000 to 25,000 distinct CDR3 sequences, roughly 70% occurring once. This clonotype was seen a few times. Its target is unknown. Treatment in this sample: approximately 11-day PBMC culture with coronavirus spike peptide pools or control peptides (ViraFEST assay). After expanding antigen-specific T cells with peptide pools, ViraFEST sequenced their TCRs. The sequence derives from a human donor who had recovered from COVID-19. Sequenced input: CD4+ T cells from blood, cultured in vitro.

The CDR3 is CASSLVQGNTGELFF. CDR3 nucleotides: TGTGCCAGCAGCTTAGTACAGGGGAACACCGGGGAGCTGTTTTTT. The chain carries TRBV7-2 and TRBJ2-2, with a tentative D call TRBD1 (6 bases). V was cut by 1 base and J by 1 base, with 7 bases left in between. This CDR3 comprises 15 residues. Germline loops: CDR1 SGHTA, CDR2 FQGNSA.